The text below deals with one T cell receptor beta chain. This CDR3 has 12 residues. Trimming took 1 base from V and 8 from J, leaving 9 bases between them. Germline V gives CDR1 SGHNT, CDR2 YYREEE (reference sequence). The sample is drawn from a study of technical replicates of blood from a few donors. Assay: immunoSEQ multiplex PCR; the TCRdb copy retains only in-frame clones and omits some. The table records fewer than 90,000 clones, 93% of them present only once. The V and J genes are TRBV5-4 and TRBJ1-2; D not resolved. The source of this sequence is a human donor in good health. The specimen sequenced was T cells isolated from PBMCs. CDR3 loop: CASSLWGGGYTF. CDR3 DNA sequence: TGTGCCAGCAGCTTGTGGGGAGGCGGCTACACCTTC.